This T cell receptor beta chain emerged from a study of CD8 T cells in Susac syndrome. Looking at the study overall: The sequenced Susac syndrome patients comprised roughly 6 with active disease and roughly eight in remission.

The CDR3 consists of 13 residues. V dropped 7 bases and J dropped 8; count of bases not matched to a gene: 10. Germline CDR1 is GTSNPN and CDR2 is SVGIG (reference sequence). TCR beta sequencing covered blood CD8+ and CD4+ T cells. The diagnostic criteria were recently defined, and patients with Susac syndrome met them for definite or probable disease. Notes on this clonotype: Its antigen is undetermined.

An input of about 0.5 to 1 ug of RNA was subjected to reverse transcription using random hexamers. MiXCR, applied by TCRdb to the immunoSEQ multiplex PCR reads, yields one record per CDR3 protein. The data contain about 190,000 distinct CDR3 sequences, around 95% of them seen just once; the ten biggest clones take up 0.098%. Study-wide results and limits: CD4+ T cell repertoires in Susac syndrome lacked clonal expansion.

Sequencing was performed on CD4+ T cells from PBMCs. J is TRBJ1-2 and V is TRBV30; 10 nucleotides agree with TRBD1. This clonotype originated in a human donor with Susac syndrome. CDR3 DNA sequence: TGTGCCTCGACGGGACAGGGGTCGTACGGCTACACCTTC. This translates into CASTGQGSYGYTF. Variable domain in full (rest from reference TRBV30 and TRBJ1-2): SQTIHQWPATLVQPVGSPLSLECTVEGTSNPNLYWYRQAAGRGLQLLFYSVGIGQISSEVPQNLSASRPQDRQFILSSKKLLLSDSGFYLCASTGQGSYGYTFGSGTRLTVV.